This T cell receptor (beta chain) comes out of a study of OX40 agonist ivuxolimab in advanced cancers. Using immunoSEQ multiplex PCR, the repertoire was profiled, and TCRdb retains in-frame clones only, with some absent. The data show nearly 110,000 clones, 80% to 95% seen once. Sequencing used CD4+ or CD8+ T cells sorted from blood, obtained in a trial of the OX40 agonist ivuxolimab. This sequence originates from an adult with an advanced solid tumor such as melanoma, head and neck, liver or kidney cancer.

CDR3 region: CASSLIEGGSYNEQFF. The CDR3 DNA follows: TGTGCCAGCAGTTTGATTGAAGGAGGCTCCTACAATGAGCAGTTCTTC. The rearrangement links TRBV28 to TRBJ2-1; a possible D gene is TRBD2 (5 bases). The CDR3 sequence is 16 residues long. Germline CDR1 MDHEN, CDR2 SYDVKM. With 3 bases removed from V and 0 bases from J, the gap between germline ends came to 12 bases.